This entry concerns a single T cell receptor (beta chain). The sample is drawn from a study of shared clonotypes between healthy human individuals. This CDR3 has 15 residues. Germline V lookup: CDR1 MNHNS, CDR2 SASEGT. Trimming shortened V by 6 bases and J by 2 bases, and 15 bases separated the two germline ends. The assay used deep level. This table comes from immunoSEQ multiplex PCR, and its TCRdb copy is limited to in-frame clones, with some not included. The sample lists around 600,000 clones; less than 98% were seen once. The V call is TRBV6-1, the J call TRBJ2-3; D ambiguous. The sequenced sample consisted of naive CD4+ T cells sorted from blood. Described subset: CD45RA+ positively selected. The receptor's source is a woman aged 30 to 39 in good health. The CDR3 is CASSQLIELTDTQYF. The CDR3 DNA is TGTGCCAGCAGCCAACTTATCGAACTCACAGATACGCAGTATTTT.